This T cell receptor (beta chain) is from a study of blood T cell repertoires in COVID-19. This table comes from immunoSEQ multiplex PCR, and its TCRdb copy is limited to in-frame clones, with some not included. The sample consists of about 150,000 clones, 65% to 85% of them appearing once. Contact with a PCR-confirmed or clinician-diagnosed COVID-19 case occurred within 2 weeks of entry. V was shortened by 5 bases and J by 4 bases, with 15 bases between the two germline ends. Germline V gene sequence: CDR1 SGHNT, CDR2 YENEEA. The CDR3 consists of 15 residues. The sequenced sample was PBMCs or T cells enriched from blood (not recorded which). The chain carries TRBV11-3 and TRBJ2-1; D unclear. This clonotype was obtained from a man between 65 and 79 years old who had been exposed to COVID-19. CDR3 DNA sequence: TGTGCCAGCAGCGCAGGATCCCTGGATTACAATGAGCAGTTCTTC. This translates into CASSAGSLDYNEQFF.